This passage covers 14 T cell receptor beta chains from one sample sequenced in a study of OX40 agonist ivuxolimab in advanced cancers. The table came from immunoSEQ multiplex PCR; TCRdb's copy has only in-frame clones and leaves some out. The table lists tens of thousands of clones, more than 75% of them singletons. Sequencing used CD4+ or CD8+ T cells sorted from blood, obtained in a trial of the OX40 agonist ivuxolimab. Every receptor here comes from an adult with an advanced solid tumor such as melanoma, head and neck, liver or kidney cancer.

The chain carries TRBV6-5 and TRBJ2-3, with TRBD2 matching over 10 bases. CDR3 length: 15 amino acids. The germline CDR1 and CDR2 sequences are MNHEY and SVGAGI. Trimming removed 6 bases from V and 4 bases from J; junction bases left unmatched: 7. As DNA, the CDR3 is TGTGCCAGCAGACCGATGACTAGCGGGCCAGATACGCAGTATTTT. It yields the protein CASRPMTSGPDTQYF.

This clone was recorded a few times. The chain is built from TRBV4-1 and TRBJ1-6; D not resolved. Germline CDR1 MGHRA, CDR2 YSYEKL. This CDR3 is 15 amino acids long. V lost 3 bases and J lost 3, with 9 bases in between. Here the CDR3 reads CASSQTANYNSPLHF. As DNA, the CDR3 is TGCGCCAGCAGCCAGACCGCTAACTATAATTCACCCCTCCACTTT.

This sequence joins TRBV5-5 and TRBJ1-3; no clear D gene. The V gene's germline CDR1 is SGHKS and CDR2 YYEKEE (reference sequence). This CDR3 comprises 15 residues. V lost 1 base and J lost 4, with 12 bases in between. This chain's CDR3 is CASSLLGGRGNTIYF. The CDR3 DNA sequence: TGTGCCAGCAGCTTGTTAGGAGGGCGAGGAAACACCATATATTTT. Looking up the rest from reference TRBV5-5 and TRBJ1-3 gives the full variable domain: DAGVTQSPTHLIKTRGQQVTLRCSPISGHKSVSWYQQVLGQGPQFIFQYYEKEERGRGNFPDRFSARQFPNYSSELNVNALLLGDSALYLCASSLLGGRGNTIYFGEGSWLTVV.

This clone has a handful of counts. V gene TRBV30 combines with J gene TRBJ2-5; TRBD1 might be the D (6 bases). V gave up 3 bases and J gave up 4 bases, with 21 bases separating them. CDR3 length: 16 residues. Germline values: CDR1 GTSNPN, CDR2 SVGIG (reference sequence). CDR3 sequence reads: CAWSLTTGPTGETQYF. CDR3 in DNA: TGTGCCTGGAGCCTCACGACAGGCCCCACGGGAGAGACCCAGTACTTC.

This chain connects TRBV28 to TRBJ1-2; 10 bases align to TRBD1. CDR1 is MDHEN, CDR2 SYDVKM, per germline. The CDR3 extends over 13 amino acids. V trimming: 8 bases; J trimming: 5 bases; junction bases outside the gene matches: 5. CDR3 loop: CASRTGGVYGYTF. The CDR3 DNA sequence: TGTGCCAGCCGGACAGGGGGAGTATATGGCTACACCTTC.

This clone showed up just a few times. The chain combines TRBV7-9 with TRBJ1-2; 10 bases line up with TRBD1. The CDR3 totals 17 residues. In germline, CDR1 is SEHNR, CDR2 FQNEAQ (reference sequence). V trimming: 7 bases; J trimming: 0 bases; junction bases outside the gene matches: 11. In DNA, the CDR3 is TGTGCCAGCAATCGACAGGGGGCCAGGCCAGCTAACTATGGCTACACCTTC. Residues: CASNRQGARPANYGYTF.

The chain joins TRBV5-1 to TRBJ1-6, with 8 bases fitting TRBD1. This CDR3 comprises 15 residues. Germline V gives CDR1 SGHRS, CDR2 YFSETQ. V was clipped by 0 bases and J by 8 bases; unmatched bases: 4. Written as DNA, the CDR3 is TGCGCCAGCAGCTTGGCCCAGGGGGCTGATTCACCCCTCCACTTT. Translating it yields CASSLAQGADSPLHF.

The genes are TRBV5-1 and TRBJ1-5; D is undetermined. The germline gives CDR1 SGHRS, CDR2 YFSETQ. This CDR3 has 15 residues. The V gene lost 1 base and the J gene lost 4 bases, with 12 bases spanning the gap. CDR3 loop: CASSLSGVPNQPQHF. The DNA for the CDR3 is TGCGCCAGCAGCTTGAGTGGGGTCCCGAATCAGCCCCAGCATTTT. Full variable domain (missing parts from reference TRBV5-1 and TRBJ1-5): KAGVTQTPRYLIKTRGQQVTLSCSPISGHRSVSWYQQTPGQGLQFLFEYFSETQRNKGNFPGRFSGRQFSNSRSEMNVSTLELGDSALYLCASSLSGVPNQPQHFGDGTRLSIL.

The V gene is TRBV19, the J gene TRBJ1-5; no clear D. Looked up from germline, CDR1 is LNHDA and CDR2 is SQIVND (reference sequence). The CDR3 contains 12 residues. The ends were cut back, 2 bases at V and 9 bases at J, with 8 bases in the middle. CDR3 region: CASSILAGPQHF. Here the CDR3 DNA reads TGTGCCAGTAGTATACTTGCGGGGCCCCAGCATTTT.

There are a few counts of this clone. The chain recombines TRBV7-9 with TRBJ1-2, with D tentatively TRBD1 (5 bases). This CDR3 contains 15 residues. V was shortened by 4 bases and J by 5 bases, with 17 bases between the two germline ends. In germline, CDR1 is SEHNR, CDR2 FQNEAQ (reference sequence). CDR3 residues: CASSSTRGERYGYTF. In DNA, the CDR3 is TGTGCCAGCAGCTCGACGAGGGGCGAGCGTTATGGCTACACCTTC.

This rearrangement joins TRBV2 to TRBJ1-1; 8 positions agree with TRBD1. From germline, CDR1 is SNHLY and CDR2 FYNNEI. With V trimmed by 3 bases and J by 7 bases, 1 base remained unmatched. The CDR3 sequence is 12 residues long. The CDR3, as DNA: TGTGCCAGCAGTGATACAGGGGGTGAAGCTTTCTTT. This sequence encodes CASSDTGGEAFF.

This clone has only a few counts. J is TRBJ1-1 and V is TRBV11-2; a possible D gene is TRBD1 (5 bases). V was trimmed by 6 bases and J by 1 base, leaving 15 bases between them. The CDR3 runs to 15 residues. Germline CDR1 and CDR2: SGHAT and FQNNGV. Written as DNA, the CDR3 is TGTGCCAGCAGTTCCTGGGGGACCTCGAACACTGAAGCTTTCTTT. Its protein product is CASSSWGTSNTEAFF.

The chain joins TRBV18 to TRBJ2-1; D is uncertain. CDR3 length: 12 amino acids. Germline CDR1 and CDR2: KGHSH and LQKENI. V lost 1 base, J lost 7 bases, and 5 bases lay in between. The CDR3 loop reads CASSPLMNEQFF. The CDR3 DNA sequence: TGTGCCAGCTCACCACTTATGAATGAGCAGTTCTTC.

CDR3 coding DNA: TGTGCCTGGAGTGTCGGTAGCGGGAGTAGAGATACGCAGTATTTT. It encodes CAWSVGSGSRDTQYF. The chain links TRBV30 to TRBJ2-3, with TRBD2 identical over 9 bases. The CDR3 is 15 amino acids. V trimming: 0 bases; J trimming: 5 bases; junction bases outside the gene matches: 6. Germline assignment: CDR1 GTSNPN and CDR2 SVGIG (reference sequence).